The clone carrying this T cell receptor (beta chain) showed up just a few times. The antigen is undetermined. Repertoires were generated with immunoSEQ multiplex PCR, while TCRdb's copy carries only in-frame clones and drops some. The data contain around 110,000 clones, about 92% of them singletons. V trimming: 5 bases; J trimming: 4 bases; junction bases outside the gene matches: 5. This CDR3 contains 14 residues. Germline V CDR1 and CDR2: SEHNR, FQNEAQ (reference sequence). This sample was included in a study of T cell repertoires and HLA-DP antigens. Regarding the study as a whole: Total CD4+ responders were stimulated by HeLa antigen-presenting cells.

Average purity of the negatively selected CD4+ T cells was about 98%. This chain links TRBV7-9 with TRBJ1-1, with 9 nucleotides matching TRBD1. Sequencing was carried out using CD4+ T cells from PBMCs. The sequence was collected from a woman between 18 and 29 years old in good health and CMV-seronegative. The CDR3 region is CASSEDRGGTEAFF. The DNA of the CDR3 is TGTGCCAGCAGCGAAGACAGGGGGGGCACTGAAGCTTTCTTT.